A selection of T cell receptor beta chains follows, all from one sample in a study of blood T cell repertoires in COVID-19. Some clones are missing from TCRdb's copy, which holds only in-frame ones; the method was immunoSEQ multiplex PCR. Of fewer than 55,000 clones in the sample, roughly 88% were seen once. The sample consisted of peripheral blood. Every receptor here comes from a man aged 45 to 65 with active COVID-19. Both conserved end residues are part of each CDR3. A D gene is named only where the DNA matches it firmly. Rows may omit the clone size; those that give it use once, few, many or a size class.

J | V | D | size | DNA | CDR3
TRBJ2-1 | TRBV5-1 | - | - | TGCGCCAGCAGCTTGAGATCAGCGGTTAGTGAGCAGTTCTTC | CASSLRSAVSEQFF
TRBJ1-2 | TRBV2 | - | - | TGTGCCAGCAGTGAAGGGGCGCGTAGCTATGGCTACACCTTC | CASSEGARSYGYTF
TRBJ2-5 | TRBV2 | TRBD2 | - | TGTGCCAGCAGTAGCGGGCTAGCGGGGGGGAACCAAGAGACCCAGTACTTC | CASSSGLAGGNQETQYF
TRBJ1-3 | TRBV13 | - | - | TGTGCCAGCAGCTTAGCGGGTACCAGAAACACCATATATTTT | CASSLAGTRNTIYF
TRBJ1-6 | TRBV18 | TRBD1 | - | TGTGCCAGCTCACCACCGGCCGGGACAGGGTTATCTTCACCCCTCCACTTT | CASSPPAGTGLSSPLHF
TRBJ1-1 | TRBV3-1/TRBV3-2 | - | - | TGTGCCAGCAGCCCGGGGGGTGGGGCCACGGGGGCCGCAGCTTTCTTT | CASSPGGGATGAAAFF
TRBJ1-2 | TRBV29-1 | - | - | TGCAGCGTTGAAGCCTTAGGAGATTCGAGCTATGGCTACACCTTC | CSVEALGDSSYGYTF
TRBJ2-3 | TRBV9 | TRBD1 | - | TGTGCCAGCAGCGAGAGGACAGGGGGCACGTACGGAGATACGCAGTATTTT | CASSERTGGTYGDTQYF
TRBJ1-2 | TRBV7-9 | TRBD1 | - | TGTGCCAGCAGCTTGACAGGGGCTAACTATGGCTACACCTTC | CASSLTGANYGYTF
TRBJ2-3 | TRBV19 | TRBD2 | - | TGTGCCAGTAGCCATAAAGCGGGGGGGAGCACAGATACGCAGTATTTT | CASSHKAGGSTDTQYF
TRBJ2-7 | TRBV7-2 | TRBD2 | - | TGTGCCAGCAGCCTAATTAGCGGGGGTGCCTACGAGCAGTACTTC | CASSLISGGAYEQYF
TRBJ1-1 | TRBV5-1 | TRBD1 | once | TGCGCCAGCAGTTTTGGGGACAGGGTACCAATGAACACTGAAGCTTTCTTT | CASSFGDRVPMNTEAFF
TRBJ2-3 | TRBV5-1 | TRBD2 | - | TGCGCCAGCAGCACGACCTTGGGACTAGCGGCACGAGATACGCAGTATTTT | CASSTTLGLAARDTQYF
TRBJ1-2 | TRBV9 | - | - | TGTGCCAGCAGCGGCAGGGAACTTAGCGGCTACACCTTC | CASSGRELSGYTF
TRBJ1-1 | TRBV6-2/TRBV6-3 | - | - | TGTGCCAGCAGTTACACAGCTACGGCGAACACTGAAGCTTTCTTT | CASSYTATANTEAFF
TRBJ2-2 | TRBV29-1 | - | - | TGCAGCGTGGGGGAGGCGGGGGAGCTGTTTTTT | CSVGEAGELFF
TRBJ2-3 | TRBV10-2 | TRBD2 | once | TGCGCCAGCAGCGCCGGGACTAGCGGAGGGGTAGGAGATACGCAGTATTTT | CASSAGTSGGVGDTQYF
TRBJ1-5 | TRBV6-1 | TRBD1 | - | TGTGCCAGCAGTGAAAGCCCCCTCGACAGGGGAATCGGGGATCAGCCCCAGCATTTT | CASSESPLDRGIGDQPQHF
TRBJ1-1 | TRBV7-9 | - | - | TGTGCCAGCAGGCAGGGGAACACTGAAGCTTTCTTT | CASRQGNTEAFF
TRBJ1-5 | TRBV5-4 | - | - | TGTGCCAGCAGCCCCGGAGGAGGCAATCAGCCCCAGCATTTT | CASSPGGGNQPQHF
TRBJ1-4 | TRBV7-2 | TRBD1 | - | TGTGCCAGCAGCAGCCGACAGGGGACTGAAAAACTGTTTTTT | CASSSRQGTEKLFF
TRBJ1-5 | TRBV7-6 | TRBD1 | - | TGTGCCAGCAGCTTATTAGGGGGCGCCGGGACGAGTCAGCCCCAGCATTTT | CASSLLGGAGTSQPQHF
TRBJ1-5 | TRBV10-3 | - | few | TGTGCCATCAGTGATGGGACTCCCGGCAATCAGCCCCAGCATTTT | CAISDGTPGNQPQHF
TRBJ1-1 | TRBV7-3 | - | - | TGTGCCAGCAGCTTAACGGGAGGAACTGAAGCTTTCTTT | CASSLTGGTEAFF
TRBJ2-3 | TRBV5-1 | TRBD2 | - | TGCGCCAGCAGCTTGGAACTAGCGCCGACAGATACGCAGTATTTT | CASSLELAPTDTQYF
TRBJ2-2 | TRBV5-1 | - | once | TGCGCCAGCAGCTTGGTGCAGGGCCCCGGGGAGCTGTTTTTT | CASSLVQGPGELFF
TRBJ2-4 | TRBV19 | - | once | TGTGCCAGTAGTATGGGGCCAAAGGGCATTCAGTACTTC | CASSMGPKGIQYF